These 21 T cell receptor beta chains were all obtained from the same sample, sequenced in a study of monozygotic twins with inflammatory bowel disease. TCRdb derives one entry per CDR3 protein from the 5' RACE reads, leaving out DNA. The sample table includes about 300,000 distinct CDR3 sequences. Sample: blood. The receptors shown here come from a human donor with ulcerative colitis or Crohn's disease, or a healthy co-twin of an affected twin (not recorded which).

The rearrangement uses TRBV9 and TRBJ2-3; TCRdb calls TRBD1, which cannot be checked without DNA. This CDR3 spans 17 amino acids. The germline V gene encodes CDR1 SGDLS and CDR2 YYNGEE. The CDR3 sequence is CASSPRWLGGVTDTQYF.

The rearrangement joins TRBV28 to TRBJ2-3; the D gene TCRdb calls, TRBD2, cannot be checked with no DNA. CDR1 MDHEN and CDR2 SYDVKM come from the germline V gene. The CDR3 is 16 amino acids. The CDR3 loop is CASSYQGLADTDTQYF.

The rearrangement uses TRBV25-1 and TRBJ2-1; TCRdb lists TRBD1, though no DNA is available to test this call. The CDR3 totals 14 residues. From germline, CDR1 is MGHDK and CDR2 SYGVNS. CDR3 sequence reads: CASTLGTGVGEQFF.

The V gene is TRBV28, the J gene TRBJ1-2. CDR1 is MDHEN and CDR2 is SYDVKM in the germline V gene. The CDR3 is 12 amino acids. The CDR3 sequence: CASSKVNYGYTF.

The chain recombines TRBV20-1 with TRBJ2-1; TCRdb returns TRBD2, unconfirmable since there is no DNA. The CDR3 has 16 amino acids. Germline values: CDR1 DFQATT, CDR2 SNEGSKA (reference sequence). The CDR3 here is CSARDRDGRFGNEQFF.

This chain connects TRBV5-1 to TRBJ2-1; the TCRdb D gene call, TRBD2, has no DNA to confirm it. The CDR3 sequence is 13 residues long. Per germline, CDR1 SGHRS and CDR2 YFSETQ. The CDR3 region is CASSHAEGLEQFF.

V usage is TRBV19 and J usage is TRBJ2-1; the D call of TRBD1 rests on TCRdb alone, since no DNA is present to check it. CDR1 LNHDA and CDR2 SQIVND come from the germline V gene (reference sequence). This CDR3 spans 17 amino acids. CDR3 residues: CASSIFGDHTPGDEQFF.

The CDR3 loop reads CASSYLVGQTIYDEQFF. The J gene is TRBJ2-1, the V gene TRBV6-2 or TRBV6-3; without DNA, the TCRdb call of TRBD1 cannot be checked. Germline values: CDR1 MNHEY, CDR2 SVGEGT. CDR3 length equals 17 residues.

J is TRBJ2-7 and V is TRBV20-1; TCRdb gives TRBD2 as the D gene, but with no DNA this cannot be confirmed. CDR1 and CDR2 (germline): DFQATT, SNEGSKA (reference sequence). This CDR3 comprises 15 residues. This CDR3 reads CSANQWPSGGYEQYF.

This sequence joins TRBV6-2 or TRBV6-3 and TRBJ2-7; TCRdb lists TRBD1, though no DNA is available to test this call. Germline V gene data show CDR1 as MNHEY and CDR2 as SVGEGT. The CDR3 has 15 residues. CDR3 in amino acids: CASRRPGQGTYEQYF.

The rearrangement links TRBV12-3 or TRBV12-4 to TRBJ1-3. The CDR3 consists of 12 residues. CDR3 loop: CASTPIGNTIYF.

The rearrangement joins TRBV5-1 to TRBJ1-3. This CDR3 comprises 14 residues. CDR1 SGHRS and CDR2 YFSETQ come from the germline V gene. CDR3 region: CASSLNLSGNTIYF.

This chain joins TRBV7-6 and TRBJ2-6; TCRdb's D gene call, TRBD1, goes unchecked for lack of DNA. The germline gives CDR1 SGHVS, CDR2 FNYEAQ. This CDR3 has 18 residues. The CDR3 here is CASSPGQGKISGANVLTF.

The chain combines TRBV27 with TRBJ2-7; TCRdb's D gene call, TRBD1, goes unchecked for lack of DNA. CDR3 size: 18 residues. Germline CDR1 and CDR2: MNHEY and SMNVEV (reference sequence). The CDR3 is CASSYAGGLGGLAYEQYF.

The V gene is TRBV13, the J gene TRBJ2-7. The germline V gene has CDR1 PRHDT and CDR2 FYEKMQ (reference sequence). The CDR3 spans 12 residues. The CDR3 here is CASSIRLYEQYF. The full variable domain, in which reference TRBV13 and TRBJ2-7 provide the parts outside the CDR3, is AAGVIQSPRHLIKEKRETATLKCYPIPRHDTVYWYQQGPGQDPQFLISFYEKMQSDKGSIPDRFSAQQFSDYHSELNMSSLELGDSALYFCASSIRLYEQYFGPGTRLTVT.

This chain uses TRBV7-9 with TRBJ2-3; TCRdb reports TRBD2, a call that lacks DNA to check it against. The CDR3 is 12 residues long. Germline CDR1 and CDR2: SEHNR and FQNEAQ (reference sequence). The CDR3 sequence: CASSARGDTQYF.

This rearrangement joins TRBV30 to TRBJ1-1; TCRdb returns TRBD1, unconfirmable since there is no DNA. Germline-derived CDR1 and CDR2 are GTSNPN and SVGIG (reference sequence). CDR3 length: 14 residues. The CDR3 region is CAWNPGGRNTEAFF.

This chain links TRBV12-3 or TRBV12-4 with TRBJ2-2. This CDR3 has 12 residues. This chain's CDR3 is CASSVWPGELFF.

V gene TRBV9 combines with J gene TRBJ1-3; TCRdb designates TRBD1, a call that cannot be tested without DNA. This CDR3 is 11 amino acids long. Germline values: CDR1 SGDLS, CDR2 YYNGEE. CDR3 amino acids: CASSRGYTIYF.

V and J are TRBV12-3 or TRBV12-4 and TRBJ1-4; TCRdb returns TRBD1, unconfirmable since there is no DNA. The CDR3 spans 16 residues. CDR3 region: CASSYRGPTTNEKLFF.

This chain connects TRBV12-3 or TRBV12-4 to TRBJ1-5. This CDR3 is 14 amino acids long. This CDR3 reads CASSLRESNQPQHF.